These 24 T cell receptor beta chains originate from one sample sequenced in a study of beta chain features in type 1 diabetes. The study, taken as a whole, reports: Among patients with Type 1 diabetes, TCRB CDR3s were moderately but significantly shorter in every one of the four CD4+ subsets.

Their antigen targets remain unknown. The isolated RNA, all of it, was reverse transcribed, so expressed TCRB transcripts were what got sequenced. Some clones are missing from TCRdb's copy, which holds only in-frame ones; the method was immunoSEQ multiplex PCR. Of fewer than 300,000 clones in the sample, approximately 11% were seen once. Sequenced input: naive CD4+ T cells from blood. The receptors come from a man aged 25 to 40 with type 1 diabetes.

A few counts support this clone. This chain joins TRBV7-8 and TRBJ1-4; D is uncertain. This CDR3 has 13 amino acids. Germline V gene data show CDR1 as SGHVS and CDR2 as FQNEAQ. With 3 bases removed from V and 9 bases from J, the gap between germline ends came to 11 bases. The chain's CDR3 is CASSFNEGKKLFF. CDR3 nucleotide sequence: TGTGCCAGCAGCTTCAATGAGGGCAAAAAACTGTTTTTT.

This clone was counted only a few times. The CDR3: CASSDGGVGDTQYF. The CDR3 coding sequence is TGCGCCAGCAGCGATGGAGGGGTCGGTGATACGCAGTATTTT. The rearrangement uses TRBV5-1 and TRBJ2-3; D is perhaps TRBD2 (6 bases). The germline V and J ends were trimmed by 4 bases and 6 bases, with 15 bases remaining between them. Germline CDR1 reads SGHRS; CDR2 reads YFSETQ. The CDR3 sequence is 14 residues long.

J is TRBJ2-3 and V is TRBV4-1, with a tentative D call TRBD2 (5 bases). V gave up 6 bases and J gave up 2 bases, with 18 bases separating them. The CDR3 totals 16 residues. Germline V gene data show CDR1 as MGHRA and CDR2 as YSYEKL. CDR3 sequence: CASRPRTFAATDTQYF. CDR3 coding DNA: TGCGCCAGCAGACCGAGGACTTTCGCAGCCACAGATACGCAGTATTTT.

In this sample, this clone turned up a few times. The CDR3 DNA follows: TGTGCCAGCAGCGCCTCGGGGAACACTGAAGCTTTCTTT. Translation: CASSASGNTEAFF. This chain joins TRBV9 and TRBJ1-1; no reliable D call. The CDR3 totals 13 residues. Looked up from germline, CDR1 is SGDLS and CDR2 is YYNGEE. Between the trimmed V and J ends, which lost 3 bases and 1 base, there was a span of 7 bases.

This clone has a handful of counts. The V and J genes are TRBV7-2 and TRBJ2-7, with no clear D. This CDR3 is built from 16 residues. Germline-derived CDR1 and CDR2 are SGHTA and FQGNSA. Trimming removed 3 bases at V and 2 bases at J, with 17 bases between. The CDR3 coding sequence is TGTGCCAGCAGCTTCTCGACTCCAATCACAACCTACGAGCAGTACTTC. It specifies CASSFSTPITTYEQYF.

The chain is built from TRBV7-2 and TRBJ2-7; 9 bases match TRBD1. The CDR3 spans 16 residues. Germline V gene sequence: CDR1 SGHTA, CDR2 FQGNSA. Germline trimming cut 5 bases from V and 3 bases from J; bases unmatched to any gene: 11. The CDR3 loop is CASSASGTGMLYEQYF. The DNA for the CDR3 is TGTGCCAGCAGCGCGTCCGGGACAGGGATGCTCTACGAGCAGTACTTC.

This clone has a handful of counts. The chain links TRBV7-9 to TRBJ2-7; 9 bases map to TRBD1. The CDR3 runs to 14 residues. The germline V gene has CDR1 SEHNR and CDR2 FQNEAQ (reference sequence). Trimming cost V 5 bases and J 2 bases; bases outside gene matches: 4. DNA for the CDR3: TGTGCCAGCAGCCCTACAGGGGGCCCCTACGAGCAGTACTTC. Protein product: CASSPTGGPYEQYF. The whole variable domain, remainder taken from reference TRBV7-9 and TRBJ2-7, is DTGVSQNPRHKITKRGQNVTFRCDPISEHNRLYWYRQTLGQGPEFLTYFQNEAQLEKSRLLSDRFSAERPKGSFSTLEIQRTEQGDSAMYLCASSPTGGPYEQYFGPGTRLTVT.

Comment on this clone: Other DNA sequences of this sample code for an identical CDR3. The chain couples TRBV7-3 to TRBJ2-5; a weak D match, TRBD1 (5 bases). V was clipped by 2 bases and J by 3 bases, with 7 bases between them. Germline CDR1 SGHTA, CDR2 FQGTGA. The CDR3 contains 13 residues. The CDR3 loop reads CASSLAREETQYF. The CDR3 coding sequence is TGTGCCAGCAGCTTAGCCAGGGAAGAGACCCAGTACTTC. The full variable domain, its missing parts supplied by reference TRBV7-3 and TRBJ2-5, is GAGVSQTPSNKVTEKGKYVELRCDPISGHTALYWYRQSLGQGPEFLIYFQGTGAADDSGLPNDRFFAVRPEGSVSTLKIQRTERGDSAVYLCASSLAREETQYFGPGTRLLVL.

The V gene is TRBV7-6, the J gene TRBJ2-7; tentative D call: TRBD1 (6 bases). Trimming took off 6 bases at V and 7 bases at J, with 16 bases between the two ends. The CDR3 extends over 13 amino acids. Germline-derived CDR1 and CDR2 are SGHVS and FNYEAQ. The CDR3 DNA sequence: TGTGCCAGCAGTCGTCCCGGGACAAGTGAGCAGTACTTC. This sequence encodes CASSRPGTSEQYF.

J is TRBJ2-3 and V is TRBV7-9; weak D call: TRBD2 (6 bases). Trimming removed 5 bases at V and 0 bases at J, with 18 bases between. CDR1 and CDR2 (germline): SEHNR, FQNEAQ (reference sequence). The CDR3 contains 17 residues. CDR3 in amino acids: CASSVSSVPASTDTQYF. CDR3 nucleotides: TGTGCCAGCAGCGTATCTAGCGTACCCGCTAGCACAGATACGCAGTATTTT.

V gene TRBV4-3 combines with J gene TRBJ1-1; 8 bases match TRBD1. Germline V gives CDR1 LGHNA, CDR2 YSLEER. Trimming took 2 bases from V and 5 from J; bases not matched to a gene: 4. The CDR3 is 14 residues long. CDR3 DNA: TGCGCCAGCAGCCAACCAGGGGGCGAGACTGAAGCTTTCTTT. Translated, it gives CASSQPGGETEAFF.

This clone has a handful of counts. The chain uses TRBV10-3 and TRBJ2-7; 8 positions match TRBD2. Germline loops: CDR1 ENHRY, CDR2 SYGVKD. The CDR3 has 13 residues. V shed 8 bases, J shed 3 bases, and the junction held 6 bases outside the gene matches. This chain's CDR3 is CAISLAGSYEQYF. CDR3 nucleotides: TGTGCCATCTCCTTAGCGGGGAGCTACGAGCAGTACTTC.

The rearrangement links TRBV7-2 to TRBJ1-2; D is possibly TRBD1 (5 bases). This CDR3 spans 14 amino acids. Trimming removed 3 bases from V and 8 bases from J, with 16 bases in between. The germline V gene encodes CDR1 SGHTA and CDR2 FQGNSA. CDR3 protein: CASSFHPVGGGYTF. CDR3 DNA: TGTGCCAGCAGCTTTCATCCAGTCGGGGGGGGCTACACCTTC.

This clone came up a few times. The chain couples TRBV7-2 to TRBJ2-7; 10 nucleotides align to TRBD2. Per germline, CDR1 SGHTA and CDR2 FQGNSA. There are 15 residues in the CDR3. Trimming removed 8 bases from V and 3 bases from J; junction bases left unmatched: 10. The CDR3 sequence: CASSARTSGNYEQYF. CDR3 in DNA: TGTGCCAGCTCCGCCCGGACTAGCGGTAACTACGAGCAGTACTTC.

This chain connects TRBV2 to TRBJ2-7; 7 nucleotides agree with TRBD1. Per the germline V gene, CDR1 is SNHLY and CDR2 is FYNNEI. Trimming cost V 2 bases and J 2 bases; bases outside gene matches: 9. The CDR3 totals 16 residues. The CDR3 bases are TGTGCCAGCAGTGAATCCCGGACAGGTGCCCCCTACGAGCAGTACTTC. This gives the protein CASSESRTGAPYEQYF. The entire variable domain, with the rest obtained from reference TRBV2 and TRBJ2-7, is as follows: EPEVTQTPSHQVTQMGQEVILRCVPISNHLYFYWYRQILGQKVEFLVSFYNNEISEKSEIFDDQFSVERPDGSNFTLKIRSTKLEDSAMYFCASSESRTGAPYEQYFGPGTRLTVT.

The V and J genes are TRBV9 and TRBJ2-1; weak D call: TRBD2 (6 bases). The CDR3 runs 12 residues. Trimming took off 1 base at V and 10 bases at J, with 9 bases between the two ends. Germline V gene lookup returns CDR1 SGDLS and CDR2 YYNGEE. The CDR3 here is CASSVWAGEQFF. As DNA, the CDR3 is TGTGCCAGCAGCGTATGGGCGGGGGAGCAGTTCTTC.

The chain couples TRBV4-3 to TRBJ2-6; TRBD1 matches at 11 bases. This CDR3 has 19 amino acids. After removal of 0 bases from V and 0 bases from J, the junction contained 4 bases not matched to a gene. The germline V gene encodes CDR1 LGHNA and CDR2 YSLEER. In nucleotides, the CDR3 is TGCGCCAGCAGCCAAGATTGGGGGACAGGGGGCTCTGGGGCCAACGTCCTGACTTTC. Translated: CASSQDWGTGGSGANVLTF.

The V gene is TRBV10-3, the J gene TRBJ1-4; 7 nucleotides agree with TRBD1. The CDR3 extends over 14 amino acids. V lost 4 bases and J lost 4; bases outside the gene matches: 3. CDR1 and CDR2 (germline): ENHRY, SYGVKD. The CDR3 DNA is TGTGCCATCAGTGGGACAGGCCGTAATGAAAAACTGTTTTTT. The encoded protein is CAISGTGRNEKLFF.

The chain uses TRBV7-2 and TRBJ2-7, with TRBD2 matching over 9 bases. The V and J ends lost 3 bases and 0 bases, in that order; junction bases with no gene match: 3. The V gene's germline CDR1 is SGHTA and CDR2 FQGNSA. The CDR3 consists of 15 residues. For the CDR3, the DNA is TGTGCCAGCAGCTTGCTAGCGGGGATCTCCTACGAGCAGTACTTC. Translated: CASSLLAGISYEQYF.

This clone was seen a few times. Mismatch with germline at one junction end may stem from a read error. The chain links TRBV7-9 to TRBJ2-1, with D unresolved. CDR1 SEHNR and CDR2 FQNEAQ come from the germline V gene (reference sequence). CDR3 size: 13 residues. The CDR3 bases are TGTGCCAGCAGCTTAGCGAGCTACGATGAGCAGTTCTTC. Its protein product is CASSLASYDEQFF. Full variable domain (outside the CDR3, taken from reference TRBV7-9 and TRBJ2-1): DTGVSQNPRHKITKRGQNVTFRCDPISEHNRLYWYRQTLGQGPEFLTYFQNEAQLEKSRLLSDRFSAERPKGSFSTLEIQRTEQGDSAMYLCASSLASYDEQFFGPGTRLTVL.

J is TRBJ2-3 and V is TRBV29-1; weak D call: TRBD2 (5 bases). The germline V gene has CDR1 SQVTM and CDR2 ANQGSEA. Trimming removed 4 bases at V and 2 bases at J, with 10 bases between. The CDR3 covers 13 residues. Here the CDR3 DNA reads TGCAGCGTTGTCGGGGTCCACACAGATACGCAGTATTTT. Protein product: CSVVGVHTDTQYF.

J is TRBJ1-4 and V is TRBV18; the D is unclear. The germline CDR1 and CDR2 sequences are KGHSH and LQKENI. This CDR3 contains 14 residues. V was cut by 3 bases and J by 7 bases, with 12 bases left in between. CDR3 sequence (DNA): TGTGCCAGCTCACCCGCGGGGAGGAGTGAAAAACTGTTTTTT. Its translation: CASSPAGRSEKLFF.

This chain uses TRBV30 with TRBJ2-2; tentatively, D is TRBD2 (5 bases). Trimming left V 6 bases short and J 5 bases short, with 19 bases between. The CDR3 is 15 amino acids. CDR1 and CDR2 (germline): GTSNPN, SVGIG (reference sequence). This CDR3 reads CACRKGVYRTGELFF. The CDR3 DNA sequence: TGTGCCTGTCGAAAGGGAGTGTACAGAACCGGGGAGCTGTTTTTT.

The chain joins TRBV28 to TRBJ1-4; no definite D call. CDR1 is MDHEN, CDR2 SYDVKM, per germline. CDR3 length: 13 amino acids. Trimming removed 5 bases from V and 8 bases from J, with 12 bases in between. CDR3 sequence reads: CASSAGSEEKLFF. CDR3 bases: TGTGCCAGCAGTGCCGGATCGGAGGAAAAACTGTTTTTT.